These T cell receptor beta chains were read from a single sample in a study of early stage breast cancer tumors. Data came from immunoSEQ multiplex PCR; TCRdb stores just in-frame clones and leaves some out. Here the sample spans more than 55,000 clones, 75% to 90% being singletons. Sequenced: blood. Every receptor here comes from a person in their 40s with breast cancer. Each CDR3 is given with its conserved first and last residue. The D gene is left open where the match is weak. Clone size is stated in some rows and not others, as once, few, many or a class when expanded.

j_call clone_size d_call v_call cdr3_aa cdr3_nt
TRBJ2-7 . . TRBV7-3 CASSLTPDGVNEQYF TGTGCCAGCAGCTTAACCCCCGATGGCGTCAACGAGCAGTACTTC
TRBJ1-2 . . TRBV6-1 CASSEGGQVYGYTF TGTGCCAGCAGTGAAGGGGGGCAGGTCTATGGCTACACCTTC
TRBJ1-2 . . TRBV19 CASSPGDPNYGYTF TGTGCCAGTAGCCCAGGGGATCCTAACTATGGCTACACCTTC
TRBJ2-1 . TRBD2 TRBV19 CASSPGLAGADEQFF TGTGCCAGTAGTCCCGGACTAGCGGGAGCAGATGAGCAGTTCTTC
TRBJ2-7 . TRBD2 TRBV28 CASGGDSYEQYF TGTGCCAGTGGGGGGGACTCCTACGAGCAGTACTTC
TRBJ2-1 . . TRBV30 CAWSWGRVNEQFF TGTGCCTGGAGTTGGGGGAGAGTCAATGAGCAGTTCTTC
TRBJ1-2 few TRBD1 TRBV30 CAWRGQGAGGYTF TGTGCCTGGAGAGGACAGGGGGCAGGAGGCTACACCTTC
TRBJ2-2 . . TRBV2 CASSGQGLGGELFF TGTGCCAGCAGTGGACAAGGGTTGGGCGGGGAGCTGTTTTTT
TRBJ2-3 . TRBD1 TRBV7-6 CASSSTITGVADTQYF TGTGCCAGCAGCTCGACCATTACAGGGGTCGCAGATACGCAGTATTTT
TRBJ2-1 . TRBD2 TRBV7-2 CAGSYEREREQFF TGTGCCGGCAGCTATGAGCGGGAGAGGGAGCAGTTCTTC
TRBJ2-6 . . TRBV6-4 CATRQPGANVLTF TGTGCCACCCGGCAACCTGGGGCCAACGTCCTGACTTTC
TRBJ2-7 . . TRBV25-1 CASSDFNYEQYF TGTGCCAGCAGTGACTTCAACTACGAGCAGTACTTC
TRBJ1-4 . TRBD1 TRBV7-2 CASSAGQGYEKLFF TGTGCCAGCAGCGCTGGACAGGGTTATGAAAAACTGTTTTTT
TRBJ2-1 . . TRBV18 CASSREDGSYNEQFF TGTGCCAGCTCACGAGAGGACGGCTCCTACAATGAGCAGTTCTTC
TRBJ1-1 . TRBD1 TRBV5-1 CASSGNRGQGTEAFF TGCGCCAGCAGCGGCAACAGGGGGCAGGGCACTGAAGCTTTCTTT
TRBJ1-2 . . TRBV4-2 CASSQGQGGGYTF TGTGCCAGCAGCCAGGGACAAGGTGGGGGCTACACCTTC
TRBJ2-7 . . TRBV5-1 CASSLTTYEQYF TGCGCCAGCAGTTTAACCACCTACGAGCAGTACTTC
TRBJ1-1 . . TRBV28 CASSLLGGRGAFF TGTGCCAGCAGTTTATTAGGGGGGCGCGGAGCTTTCTTT
TRBJ2-4 . . TRBV27 CASSSTGPPHLNIQYF TGTGCCAGCAGTTCAACAGGCCCTCCCCATTTAAACATTCAGTACTTC
TRBJ2-7 . TRBD2 TRBV19 CASSLAGGPGEQYF TGTGCCAGTAGTTTGGCGGGAGGGCCGGGTGAGCAGTACTTC
TRBJ1-2 . . TRBV11-2 CASSAGWDGYTF TGTGCCAGCAGCGCGGGGTGGGATGGCTACACCTTC
TRBJ2-1 . . TRBV6-5 CASSYPENEQFF TGTGCCAGCAGTTACCCCGAGAATGAGCAGTTCTTC
TRBJ2-3 . TRBD2 TRBV28 CASSPSGSSPDTQYF TGTGCCAGCAGTCCTAGCGGGAGTTCGCCAGATACGCAGTATTTT
TRBJ2-7 once TRBD1 TRBV10-1 CATWDRGSYEQYF TGCGCCACCTGGGACAGGGGGAGCTACGAGCAGTACTTC
TRBJ2-3 . . TRBV28 CASSTPESSTDTQYF TGTGCCAGCAGTACCCCAGAGTCTAGCACAGATACGCAGTATTTT
TRBJ1-2 . . TRBV11-2 CATHRAGYPYGYTF TGTGCCACCCATAGGGCAGGATACCCCTATGGCTACACCTTC
TRBJ2-7 . . TRBV30 CAWSVTSSYEQYF TGTGCCTGGAGTGTAACTAGTAGCTACGAGCAGTACTTC
TRBJ2-7 . . TRBV4-1 CASSQDRWGEYEQYF TGCGCCAGCAGCCAAGATCGGTGGGGGGAGTACGAGCAGTACTTC
TRBJ1-1 once . TRBV18 CASSFGGGGNTEAFF TGTGCCAGCTCATTCGGCGGGGGTGGGAACACTGAAGCTTTCTTT
TRBJ2-1 . TRBD2 TRBV27 CASSASGEYNEQFF TGTGCCAGCAGCGCTAGCGGCGAGTACAATGAGCAGTTCTTC
TRBJ2-1 . TRBD2 TRBV2 CASSGLAGNEQFF TGTGCCAGCAGTGGACTAGCGGGCAATGAGCAGTTCTTC
TRBJ2-6 . . TRBV4-1 CASSQQMTVGSSGANVLTF TGCGCCAGCAGCCAACAAATGACAGTGGGTAGCTCTGGGGCCAACGTCCTGACTTTC
TRBJ1-2 . TRBD1 TRBV5-5 CASSFRQGADGYTF TGTGCCAGCAGCTTTCGACAGGGGGCGGATGGCTACACCTTC
TRBJ2-1 . . TRBV27 CASSFRTNNEQFF TGTGCCAGCAGTTTCAGGACCAACAATGAGCAGTTCTTC
TRBJ2-7 . . TRBV28 CASSLRLGLSEQYF TGTGCCAGCAGTCTCCGACTAGGTCTCTCCGAGCAGTACTTC
TRBJ2-7 once . TRBV28 CASSLWSYYEQYF TGTGCCAGCAGTTTATGGAGTTACTACGAGCAGTACTTC
TRBJ1-5 . . TRBV5-6 CASSHKTASNQPQHF TGTGCCAGCAGCCACAAGACAGCTAGCAATCAGCCCCAGCATTTT
TRBJ2-5 . . TRBV11-3 CASRSRVTQYF TGTGCCAGCAGGTCAAGGGTTACCCAGTACTTC
TRBJ1-1 . TRBD1 TRBV28 CASSRQGAANTEAFF TGTGCCAGCAGTCGACAGGGGGCAGCGAACACTGAAGCTTTCTTT
TRBJ2-3 few . TRBV30 CAWRGVSTDTQYF TGTGCCTGGAGGGGCGTTAGCACAGATACGCAGTATTTT
TRBJ1-4 once TRBD1 TRBV7-9 CASSLATGDQGEKLFF TGTGCCAGCAGCTTAGCGACAGGGGATCAGGGTGAAAAACTGTTTTTT
TRBJ2-3 . . TRBV9 CASKLDYTDTQYF TGTGCCAGCAAGCTAGACTACACAGATACGCAGTATTTT
TRBJ2-1 . . TRBV14 CASSQQGHEQFF TGTGCCAGCAGCCAGCAGGGGCATGAGCAGTTCTTC
TRBJ2-7 . TRBD2 TRBV5-4 CASSLRREVSYEQYF TGTGCCAGCAGCTTGCGGCGGGAGGTTAGTTACGAGCAGTACTTC